This T cell receptor (beta chain) was found in a study of CD8+ T cells in alopecia areata. As the sequencing template, cDNA was produced by extracting RNA and reverse transcribing it. Sequencing used immunoSEQ multiplex PCR; TCRdb keeps in-frame clones, though not all of them. This sample yields approximately 140,000 clones, of which approximately 86% are seen a single time; less than 15% belongs to the top ten. The treatment is: oral pan-JAK inhibitor, 5-10 mg twice daily. The study team obtained lesional scalp punch biopsies and peripheral blood from alopecia areata patients. Study observations and caveats: The link between baseline CD8+ expansion and response remains uncertain with one nonresponder.

Concerning this clone: What it recognizes is unknown.

The specimen was CD8+ T cells sorted from blood, collected at week 4, from a patient treated with tofacitinib. The clonotype originates from a human donor with alopecia areata.

For the CDR3, the DNA is TGTGCCAGCAGCCGACAGGGGATCTACAATGAGCAGTTCTTC. Its translation: CASSRQGIYNEQFF. The chain links TRBV6-5 to TRBJ2-1, with 8 bases aligning to TRBD1. This CDR3 is 14 amino acids long. Germline V gives CDR1 MNHEY, CDR2 SVGAGI. J lost 3 bases, V lost 6 bases, and 4 bases had no gene match.